This T cell receptor (beta chain) appears in the sequencing data of a study of blood T cells in healthy people across ages. Study-wide results and limits: PBMCs that were unsorted prevented a conclusive naive versus antigen-experienced comparison.

CDR3 size: 13 residues. Trimming cost V 0 bases and J 2 bases, with 7 bases left between them. Germline CDR1 reads GTSNPN; CDR2 reads SVGIG (reference sequence). Combining a sample-barcoded 5' primer with a J-beta primer mix, a second PCR ran for roughly 7 to 11 cycles. MiXCR was run by TCRdb on the 5' RACE reads, yielding one entry per CDR3 protein. This table holds around 870,000 distinct CDR3 sequences, around 28% found once. This clonotype was recorded a few times. The antigen is not known. The sequencing sample was made of blood. This rearrangement joins TRBV30 to TRBJ1-1; D remains unclear. The receptor was derived from a woman older than 75 in good health. CDR3: CAWSVVYNTEAFF. Here the CDR3 DNA reads TGTGCCTGGAGTGTAGTGTACAACACTGAAGCTTTCTTT.